A single sample gave rise to the 29 T cell receptor beta chains below, sequenced in a study of CD8 T cells in ankylosing spondylitis. TCRdb independently ran MiXCR on the 5' RACE reads; one entry per CDR3 protein. The data hold about 140,000 distinct CDR3 sequences, with about 8% observed a single time. Input material: synovial fluid, either unsorted or a sorted T cell fraction (not recorded which). The receptors shown here come from a male donor with ankylosing spondylitis.

A few counts support this clonotype. V usage is TRBV6-5 and J usage is TRBJ2-7, with D perhaps TRBD1 (6 bases). The V gene's germline CDR1 is MNHEY and CDR2 SVGAGI. Trimming removed 3 bases from V and 2 bases from J, with 14 bases in between. The CDR3 runs 15 residues. This CDR3 is CASSYSGHGAYEQYF. In nucleotides, the CDR3 is TGTGCCAGCAGTTATTCGGGACACGGAGCCTACGAGCAGTACTTC.

There are a few counts of this clonotype. This chain joins TRBV7-9 and TRBJ1-5; D is perhaps TRBD1 (5 bases). Trimming took off 4 bases at V and 3 bases at J, with 10 bases between the two ends. The germline CDR1 and CDR2 sequences are SEHNR and FQNEAQ (reference sequence). CDR3 length: 14 residues. The CDR3 is CASSSVGDNQPQHF. CDR3 coding DNA: TGTGCCAGCAGCTCTGTGGGGGACAATCAGCCCCAGCATTTT.

This clonotype has a single count. This chain connects TRBV6-6 to TRBJ2-5; either TRBD1 or TRBD2 may supply D (6 bases each). Germline V CDR1 and CDR2: MNHNY, SVGAGI (reference sequence). The V and J ends lost 10 bases and 4 bases respectively, with 13 bases between them. This CDR3 is built from 12 residues. The CDR3 nucleotides are TGTGCCACGGATAAGGGGGGAGAGACCCAGTACTTC. Its translation: CATDKGGETQYF.

This clonotype was seen repeatedly, ten times or more. V is TRBV11-2 and J is TRBJ1-2; no definite D call. From germline, CDR1 is SGHAT and CDR2 FQNNGV. Trimming took off 5 bases at V and 0 bases at J, with 13 bases between the two ends. The CDR3 loop spans 15 amino acids. CDR3 in DNA: TGTGCCAGCAGCGCTACCTGGGATTCTAACTATGGCTACACCTTC. As protein: CASSATWDSNYGYTF.

This clonotype came up many times. The chain carries TRBV24-1 and TRBJ1-5; perhaps TRBD1 as D (5 bases). The CDR3 extends over 16 amino acids. Germline values: CDR1 KGHDR, CDR2 SFDVKD. Deletions cut 4 bases from V and 4 bases from J, with 16 bases between. CDR3 bases: TGTGCCACCAGTGAAGGCAGAGGAGGGGTGAATCAGCCCCAGCATTTT. Translating it yields CATSEGRGGVNQPQHF.

This clonotype showed up just a few times. The chain uses TRBV28 and TRBJ1-6; possible D gene TRBD1, 5 bases. Trimming shortened V by 1 base and J by 14 bases, and 9 bases separated the two germline ends. This CDR3 is built from 12 residues. Germline CDR1 reads MDHEN; CDR2 reads SYDVKM. This chain's CDR3 is CASSLFQGTLHF. DNA for the CDR3: TGTGCCAGCAGTTTATTCCAGGGAACCCTCCACTTT.

This clonotype turned up a few times. The chain combines TRBV13 with TRBJ1-3; D unresolved. Trimming took off 5 bases at V and 4 bases at J, with 15 bases between the two ends. CDR3 length: 15 amino acids. CDR1 and CDR2 (germline): PRHDT, FYEKMQ (reference sequence). For the CDR3, the DNA is TGTGCCAGCAGCGCGACCAAAAATGTGGGAAACACCATATATTTT. Its translation: CASSATKNVGNTIYF. Together with reference TRBV13 and TRBJ1-3, the CDR3 gives the full variable domain: AAGVIQSPRHLIKEKRETATLKCYPIPRHDTVYWYQQGPGQDPQFLISFYEKMQSDKGSIPDRFSAQQFSDYHSELNMSSLELGDSALYFCASSATKNVGNTIYFGEGSWLTVV.

The sample holds a few counts of this clonotype. The DNA of the CDR3 is TGTGCCAGCAGCATATCAGCGGGGGGGTCCCGGGGTGAGCAGTACTTC. Amino acids: CASSISAGGSRGEQYF. This rearrangement joins TRBV7-2 to TRBJ2-7; 10 bases are shared with TRBD2. The CDR3 totals 16 residues. Trimming removed 5 bases from V and 7 bases from J; junction bases left unmatched: 14. Germline CDR1 and CDR2: SGHTA and FQGNSA.

This clonotype came up a few times. The chain couples TRBV30 to TRBJ1-5; D is unresolved. Trimming removed 0 bases at V and 1 base at J, with 10 bases between. The CDR3 loop spans 15 amino acids. Germline CDR1 reads GTSNPN; CDR2 reads SVGIG (reference sequence). CDR3 in amino acids: CAWSVTTRSNQPQHF. CDR3 DNA: TGTGCCTGGAGTGTAACCACACGCAGCAATCAGCCCCAGCATTTT.

This clonotype was found a few times. V usage is TRBV15 and J usage is TRBJ1-5, with 9 bases identical to TRBD1. Looked up from germline, CDR1 is LNHNV and CDR2 is YYDKDF (reference sequence). J lost 7 bases, V lost 0 bases, and 7 bases had no gene match. The CDR3 extends over 16 amino acids. CDR3 sequence: CATSRDDGTGLQPQHF. The DNA for the CDR3 is TGTGCCACCAGCAGAGATGATGGGACAGGGCTGCAGCCCCAGCATTTT. Filled out from reference TRBV15 and TRBJ1-5, the complete variable domain reads DAMVIQNPRYQVTQFGKPVTLSCSQTLNHNVMYWYQQKSSQAPKLLFHYYDKDFNNEADTPDNFQSRRPNTSFCFLDIRSPGLGDTAMYLCATSRDDGTGLQPQHFGDGTRLSIL.

The chain joins TRBV28 to TRBJ1-6; D ambiguous. Germline CDR1 and CDR2: MDHEN and SYDVKM. CDR3 size: 13 residues. Trimming took off 6 bases at V and 8 bases at J, with 11 bases between the two ends. The CDR3 region has the DNA TGTGCCAGCAGGTGGCGTCTAGATTCACCCCTCCACTTT. Amino acid sequence: CASRWRLDSPLHF.

The V gene is TRBV9, the J gene TRBJ2-3; D is perhaps TRBD2 (6 bases). The V gene's germline CDR1 is SGDLS and CDR2 YYNGEE. V was cut by 5 bases and J by 3 bases, with 22 bases left in between. The CDR3 loop spans 17 amino acids. The chain's CDR3 is CASSFSAGPSRTDTQYF. Here the CDR3 DNA reads TGTGCCAGCAGTTTTTCAGCGGGTCCCTCCAGGACAGATACGCAGTATTTT.

This clonotype was observed at least ten times. The chain recombines TRBV11-2 with TRBJ2-7, with a possible D match to TRBD2 (5 bases). The CDR3 consists of 13 residues. V was pared by 6 bases and J by 2 bases, with 11 bases between. Per the germline V gene, CDR1 is SGHAT and CDR2 is FQNNGV. The CDR3 nucleotides read TGTGCCAGCAGATCCGACGGGACCTACGAGCAGTACTTC. This gives the protein CASRSDGTYEQYF.

This clonotype was seen at least ten times. This chain connects TRBV14 to TRBJ1-6, with 9 positions matching TRBD1. The V and J ends lost 5 bases and 3 bases, in that order; junction bases with no gene match: 8. Germline V gene lookup returns CDR1 SGHDN and CDR2 FVKESK. The CDR3 runs to 17 residues. DNA of the CDR3: TGTGCCAGCAGCTTTCGGACAGGGGTTGGCTATAATTCACCCCTCCACTTT. This gives the protein CASSFRTGVGYNSPLHF.

The rearrangement uses TRBV25-1 and TRBJ2-2; D unresolved. Per germline, CDR1 MGHDK and CDR2 SYGVNS. V was cut by 2 bases and J by 8 bases, with 12 bases left in between. The CDR3 has 14 amino acids. The CDR3 DNA is TGTGCCAGCAGTGAAAGGGTGGGAAGAGGGGAGCTGTTTTTT. Protein product: CASSERVGRGELFF.

This sequence joins TRBV28 and TRBJ1-5; D unclear. The germline CDR1 and CDR2 sequences are MDHEN and SYDVKM. Deletions cut 3 bases from V and 0 bases from J, with 12 bases between. The CDR3 contains 16 residues. CDR3 sequence: CASSFKDYYSNQPQHF. The DNA for the CDR3 is TGTGCCAGCAGTTTCAAAGACTACTATAGCAATCAGCCCCAGCATTTT.

This clonotype occurred many times. The gene calls are TRBV30 and TRBJ1-5; TRBD1 agrees at 8 bases. Germline-derived CDR1 and CDR2 are GTSNPN and SVGIG (reference sequence). The CDR3 consists of 16 residues. Losses at the gene ends were 0 bases for V and 5 bases for J; bases not matched to a gene: 9. CDR3 bases: TGTGCCTGGAGTGTACAGGAGGCAGGGGGCGATCAGCCCCAGCATTTT. This encodes CAWSVQEAGGDQPQHF.

This clonotype was detected many times. The chain has TRBV7-9 and TRBJ2-3; 9 bases map to TRBD2. The length of the CDR3 is 14 residues. V shed 6 bases, J shed 5 bases, and the junction held 6 bases outside the gene matches. Germline V gives CDR1 SEHNR, CDR2 FQNEAQ (reference sequence). The CDR3 nucleotides read TGTGCCAGCAGTCATAGCGGGAGTGGAGATACGCAGTATTTT. Translated, it gives CASSHSGSGDTQYF.

In nucleotides, the CDR3 is TGTGCCAGCAGCCGAGGGGGGACAGGCACAGATACGCAGTATTTT. As protein: CASSRGGTGTDTQYF. The rearrangement joins TRBV5-5 to TRBJ2-3; D is possibly TRBD1 (7 bases). The CDR3 is made up of 15 amino acids. V was cut by 4 bases and J by 1 base, with 13 bases left in between. Germline CDR1 and CDR2: SGHKS and YYEKEE (reference sequence).

This clonotype has just a few counts. The chain combines TRBV20-1 with TRBJ1-3; D is perhaps TRBD1 (6 bases). CDR3 length: 15 amino acids. V lost 6 bases to trimming and J lost 0 bases, with 15 bases between them. Germline lookup yields CDR1 DFQATT and CDR2 SNEGSKA (reference sequence). This CDR3 reads CSASRGRYSGNTIYF. As DNA, the CDR3 is TGCAGTGCCTCCAGGGGCAGATACTCTGGAAACACCATATATTTT.

This clonotype came up many times. The CDR3 coding sequence is TGCAGTGCCGACGGGGCTCAAGAGACCCAGTACTTC. Encoded protein: CSADGAQETQYF. The chain combines TRBV20-1 with TRBJ2-5; the D call may be TRBD1 or TRBD2 (5 bases each). Between the trimmed V and J ends, which lost 6 bases and 2 bases, there was a span of 10 bases. Germline CDR1 DFQATT, CDR2 SNEGSKA (reference sequence). This CDR3 has 12 residues.

This clonotype was counted many times. CDR3 sequence reads: CSAWTGTGFTGELFF. CDR3 in DNA: TGCAGTGCGTGGACCGGGACAGGGTTCACCGGGGAGCTGTTTTTT. V gene TRBV20-1 combines with J gene TRBJ2-2; 9 nucleotides line up with TRBD1. V shed 6 bases, J shed 4 bases, and the junction held 9 bases outside the gene matches. The germline V gene has CDR1 DFQATT and CDR2 SNEGSKA (reference sequence). This CDR3 has 15 amino acids.

This clonotype was seen many times. The V gene is TRBV6-6, the J gene TRBJ1-5; 9 nucleotides match TRBD1. With V trimmed by 7 bases and J by 3 bases, 10 bases remained unmatched. This CDR3 spans 16 amino acids. CDR1 and CDR2 from the germline V gene are MNHNY and SVGAGI (reference sequence). Written as DNA, the CDR3 is TGTGCCAGCACCGAGGACAGGGGAATTAACAATCAGCCCCAGCATTTT. Translation gives CASTEDRGINNQPQHF.

This clonotype was detected only a few times. The chain couples TRBV5-6 to TRBJ2-7; TRBD1 matches at 8 bases. There are 15 residues in the CDR3. In germline, CDR1 is SGHDT, CDR2 YYEEEE. Trimming removed 2 bases from V and 4 bases from J; junction bases left unmatched: 8. The DNA for the CDR3 is TGTGCCAGCAGCTTCTACGGGACAGGAGTTTACGAGCAGTACTTC. It translates to CASSFYGTGVYEQYF.

This clonotype was counted at least ten times. The chain links TRBV12-3 or TRBV12-4 to TRBJ1-1; D gene unclear. The CDR3 sequence is 13 residues long. V was trimmed by 3 bases and J by 11 bases, leaving 16 bases between them. CDR3 bases: TGTGCCAGCAGTTTTTGGGATTCAAATGGGGCTTTCTTT. It translates to CASSFWDSNGAFF.

This clonotype was seen repeatedly, ten times or more. This chain links TRBV27 with TRBJ2-4, with 9 bases aligning to TRBD2. The ends lost 6 bases at V and 0 bases at J; junction bases unmatched: 12. The CDR3 length is 18 residues. In germline, CDR1 is MNHEY, CDR2 SMNVEV (reference sequence). CDR3 loop: CASRSLREGSLAKNIQYF. In nucleotides, the CDR3 is TGTGCCAGCAGAAGCCTGCGGGAGGGTTCCCTAGCCAAAAACATTCAGTACTTC.

This clonotype was counted between two and nine times. This chain connects TRBV20-1 to TRBJ1-1; the D is unclear. CDR3 size: 13 residues. V lost 0 bases and J 3 bases, leaving 8 bases between the germline ends. Germline loops: CDR1 DFQATT, CDR2 SNEGSKA (reference sequence). The CDR3 is CSARDDGDTEAFF. The CDR3, as DNA: TGCAGTGCTAGAGATGATGGGGACACTGAAGCTTTCTTT.

For this clonotype: One end of the junction does not line up with germline, which may come from a read error. The chain employs TRBV5-8 and TRBJ2-3, with D unclear. The CDR3 covers 14 residues. CDR1 and CDR2 from the germline V gene are SGHTS and YDEGEE. The CDR3 nucleotides read TGTGCCATCAGCCCTGGACCCTTCTGCTATACGCAGTATTTT. This gives the protein CAISPGPFCYTQYF.

This clonotype has at least ten counts. V gene TRBV4-3 combines with J gene TRBJ1-2, with TRBD1 as a possible D gene (5 bases). Germline lookup yields CDR1 LGHNA and CDR2 YSLEER. V lost 0 bases and J lost 5, with 16 bases in between. The CDR3 is 16 residues long. CDR3 sequence: CASSQDHRRVGYGYTF. The CDR3 bases are TGCGCCAGCAGCCAAGATCATCGCAGGGTGGGGTATGGCTACACCTTC.